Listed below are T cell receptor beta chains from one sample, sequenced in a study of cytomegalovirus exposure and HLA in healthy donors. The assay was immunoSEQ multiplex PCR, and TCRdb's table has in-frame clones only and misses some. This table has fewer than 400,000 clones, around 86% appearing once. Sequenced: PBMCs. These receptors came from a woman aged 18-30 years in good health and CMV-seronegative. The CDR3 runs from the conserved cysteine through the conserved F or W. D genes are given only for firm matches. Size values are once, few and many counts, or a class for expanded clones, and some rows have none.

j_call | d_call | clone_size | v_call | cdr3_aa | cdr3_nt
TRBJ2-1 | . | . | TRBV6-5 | CASSYGIGTSSEFF | TGTGCCAGCAGTTATGGGATAGGGACTTCAAGCGAGTTCTTC
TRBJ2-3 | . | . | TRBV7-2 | CASSYFTDTQYF | TGTGCCAGCAGCTACTTCACAGATACGCAGTATTTT
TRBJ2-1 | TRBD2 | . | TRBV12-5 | CASGMGLAGYNEQFF | TGTGCTAGTGGTATGGGACTAGCGGGCTACAATGAGCAGTTCTTC
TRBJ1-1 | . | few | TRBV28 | CASSRNTEAFF | TGTGCCAGCAGCCGTAACACTGAAGCTTTCTTT
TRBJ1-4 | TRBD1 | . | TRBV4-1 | CASSRTGLGEKLFF | TGCGCCAGCAGCCGGACAGGGCTGGGGGAAAAACTGTTTTTT
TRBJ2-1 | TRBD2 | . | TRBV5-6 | CASSFDAGGSYNEQFF | TGTGCCAGCAGCTTTGATGCGGGAGGGTCATACAATGAGCAGTTCTTC
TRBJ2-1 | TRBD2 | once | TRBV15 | CATSREFGTSGSNEQFF | TGTGCCACCAGCAGAGAGTTCGGGACTAGCGGGAGTAATGAGCAGTTCTTC
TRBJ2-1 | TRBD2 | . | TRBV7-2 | CASSLREGENEQFF | TGTGCCAGCAGCCTCCGGGAGGGCGAAAATGAGCAGTTCTTC
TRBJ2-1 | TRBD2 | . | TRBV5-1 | CASSLDVSGLAGGEQFF | TGCGCCAGCAGCTTGGACGTTTCGGGACTAGCGGGCGGGGAGCAGTTCTTC
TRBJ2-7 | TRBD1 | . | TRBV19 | CASSLGTGFSGSYEQYF | TGTGCCAGTAGTTTGGGGACAGGGTTCTCCGGGTCCTACGAGCAGTACTTC
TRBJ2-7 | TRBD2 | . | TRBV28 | CASSLLAGDYEQYF | TGTGCCAGCAGTTTACTTGCGGGGGACTACGAGCAGTACTTC
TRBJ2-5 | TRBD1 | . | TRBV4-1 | CASSQGDRQETQYF | TGCGCCAGCAGCCAAGGGGACAGGCAAGAGACCCAGTACTTC
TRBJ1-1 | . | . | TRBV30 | CAWSLGGEAFF | TGTGCCTGGAGCCTAGGAGGAGAAGCTTTCTTT
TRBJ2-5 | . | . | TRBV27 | CASITRDIGSRETQYF | TGTGCCAGCATCACCCGGGACATCGGCAGTAGAGAGACCCAGTACTTC
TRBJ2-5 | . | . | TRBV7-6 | CASGESLQETQYF | TGTGCCAGCGGAGAAAGCTTACAAGAGACCCAGTACTTC
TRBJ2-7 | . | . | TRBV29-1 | CSAGGSYEQYF | TGCAGCGCCGGAGGTTCCTACGAGCAGTACTTC
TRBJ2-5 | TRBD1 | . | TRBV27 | CASSTGQGARETQYF | TGTGCCAGCAGTACCGGACAGGGGGCGCGGGAGACCCAGTACTTC
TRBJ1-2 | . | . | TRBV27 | CASSLGGGDGYTF | TGTGCCAGCAGTTTAGGAGGGGGGGATGGCTACACCTTC
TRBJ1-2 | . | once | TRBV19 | CASRGGETVPVYGYTF | TGTGCCAGTAGGGGAGGCGAGACGGTGCCCGTCTATGGCTACACCTTC
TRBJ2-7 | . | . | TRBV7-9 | CASSPPSF | TGTGCCAGCAGCCCCCCGAGTTTC
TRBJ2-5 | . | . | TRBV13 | CASSLGPNQETQYF | TGTGCCAGCAGCTTGGGCCCCAACCAAGAGACCCAGTACTTC
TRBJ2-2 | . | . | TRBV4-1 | CASSHEGVLNTGELFF | TGCGCCAGCAGCCATGAGGGGGTCCTGAACACCGGGGAGCTGTTTTTT
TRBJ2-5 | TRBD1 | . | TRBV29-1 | CSVAGQGSETQYF | TGCAGCGTTGCGGGACAGGGAAGCGAGACCCAGTACTTC
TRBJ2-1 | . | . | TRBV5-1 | CASSLGPSLEQFF | TGCGCCAGCAGCTTGGGGCCTAGCCTTGAGCAGTTCTTC
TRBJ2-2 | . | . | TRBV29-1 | CSDRELNTGELFF | TGCAGCGACAGGGAACTGAACACCGGGGAGCTGTTTTTT
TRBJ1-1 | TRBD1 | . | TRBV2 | CASTTGTGSTEAFF | TGTGCCAGCACCACAGGGACAGGTAGCACTGAAGCTTTCTTT
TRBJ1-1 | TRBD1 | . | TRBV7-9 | CASSLDSPGQGFGAFF | TGTGCCAGCAGCTTAGACTCTCCGGGACAGGGGTTCGGAGCTTTCTTT
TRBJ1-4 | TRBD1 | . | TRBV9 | CASSVGTGQGNEKLFF | TGTGCCAGCAGCGTAGGAACGGGACAGGGGAATGAAAAACTGTTTTTT
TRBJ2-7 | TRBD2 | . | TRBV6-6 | CASTSPGGGGEQYF | TGTGCCAGCACCTCCCCCGGTGGCGGGGGCGAGCAGTACTTC
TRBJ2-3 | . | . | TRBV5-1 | CASLPTAGLIGTQYF | TGCGCCAGCCTCCCTACTGCGGGACTTATTGGTACGCAGTATTTT
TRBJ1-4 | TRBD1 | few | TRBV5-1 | CASSFRQGIGEKLFF | TGCGCCAGCAGCTTCAGACAGGGAATAGGCGAAAAACTGTTTTTT
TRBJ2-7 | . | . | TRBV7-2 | CASSLDVSYEQYF | TGTGCCAGCAGCTTAGACGTCAGCTACGAGCAGTACTTC
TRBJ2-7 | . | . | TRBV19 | CASSIILGQAYEQYF | TGTGCCAGTAGTATAATTCTTGGGCAGGCCTACGAGCAGTACTTC
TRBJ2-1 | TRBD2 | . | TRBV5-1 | CASSLASGGNEQFF | TGCGCCAGCAGCTTGGCTAGCGGGGGAAATGAGCAGTTCTTC
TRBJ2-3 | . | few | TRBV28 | CASTENTDTQYF | TGTGCCAGCACCGAGAACACAGATACGCAGTATTTT
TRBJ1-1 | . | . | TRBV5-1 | CASSWANPMNTEAFF | TGCGCCAGCAGCTGGGCAAACCCCATGAACACTGAAGCTTTCTTT
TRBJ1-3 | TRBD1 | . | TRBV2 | CASSGDRGGNTIYF | TGTGCCAGCAGTGGTGACAGGGGTGGAAACACCATATATTTT
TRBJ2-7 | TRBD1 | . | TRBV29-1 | CSVTGGTLGYEQYF | TGCAGCGTTACAGGGGGGACCCTAGGGTACGAGCAGTACTTC
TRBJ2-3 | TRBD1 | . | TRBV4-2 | CASSQRQGEADTQYF | TGTGCCAGCAGCCAACGACAGGGAGAGGCAGATACGCAGTATTTT
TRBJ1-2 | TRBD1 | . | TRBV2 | CASGGQVRDYTF | TGTGCCAGCGGGGGACAGGTCCGGGACTACACCTTC
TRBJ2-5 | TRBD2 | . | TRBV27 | CASSPMGLAEETQYF | TGTGCCAGCAGTCCCATGGGACTAGCGGAAGAGACCCAGTACTTC
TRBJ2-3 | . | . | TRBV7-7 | CASSQLPASTDTQYF | TGTGCTAGCAGCCAGTTACCTGCCAGCACAGATACGCAGTATTTT
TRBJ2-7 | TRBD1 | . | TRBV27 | CASRRPGQGTSSYEQYF | TGTGCCAGCAGGAGACCGGGACAGGGGACTTCCAGTTACGAGCAGTACTTC
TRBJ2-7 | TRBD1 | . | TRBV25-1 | CASSDPTGGYEQYF | TGTGCCAGCAGTGACCCGACAGGGGGCTACGAGCAGTACTTC
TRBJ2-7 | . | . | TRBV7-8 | CASSPYAEGSLYEQYF | TGTGCCAGCAGCCCATACGCGGAAGGCTCGCTCTACGAGCAGTACTTC
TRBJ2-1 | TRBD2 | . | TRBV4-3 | CASSQDGKGLAAYNEQFF | TGCGCCAGCAGCCAAGATGGGAAAGGACTAGCGGCCTACAATGAGCAGTTCTTC
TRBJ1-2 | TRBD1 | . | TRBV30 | CAWSSQAYRGGYTF | TGTGCCTGGAGTTCACAGGCATACAGGGGTGGCTACACCTTC
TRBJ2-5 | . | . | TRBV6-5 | CATGVGETQYF | TGTGCCACGGGAGTTGGGGAGACCCAGTACTTC
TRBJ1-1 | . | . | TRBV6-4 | CASSDSLNTEAFF | TGTGCCAGCAGCGACAGCTTAAACACTGAAGCTTTCTTT
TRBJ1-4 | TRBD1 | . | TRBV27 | CASSFSRGHDEKLFF | TGTGCCAGCAGTTTCTCAAGGGGGCACGACGAAAAACTGTTTTTT
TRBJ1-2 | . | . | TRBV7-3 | CASRLDTGGGYTF | TGTGCCAGCAGATTAGACACGGGAGGTGGCTACACCTTC
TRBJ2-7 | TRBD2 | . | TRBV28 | CASSPFYRSGTSAPYEQYF | TGTGCCAGCAGTCCCTTTTATCGATCCGGGACTAGCGCTCCCTACGAGCAGTACTTC
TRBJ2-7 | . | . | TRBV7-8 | CASSFGPSGEQYF | TGTGCCAGCAGCTTTGGGCCGTCAGGGGAGCAGTACTTC
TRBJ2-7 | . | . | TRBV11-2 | CASTSEGGSSYEQYF | TGTGCCAGCACCTCGGAGGGCGGCAGTAGTTACGAGCAGTACTTC
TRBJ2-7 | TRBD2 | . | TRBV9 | CASGGGRHEQYF | TGTGCCAGCGGCGGCGGGAGACACGAGCAGTACTTC
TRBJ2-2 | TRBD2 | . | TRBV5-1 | CASSLIAGLNTGELFF | TGCGCCAGCAGCTTGATAGCGGGATTGAACACCGGGGAGCTGTTTTTT